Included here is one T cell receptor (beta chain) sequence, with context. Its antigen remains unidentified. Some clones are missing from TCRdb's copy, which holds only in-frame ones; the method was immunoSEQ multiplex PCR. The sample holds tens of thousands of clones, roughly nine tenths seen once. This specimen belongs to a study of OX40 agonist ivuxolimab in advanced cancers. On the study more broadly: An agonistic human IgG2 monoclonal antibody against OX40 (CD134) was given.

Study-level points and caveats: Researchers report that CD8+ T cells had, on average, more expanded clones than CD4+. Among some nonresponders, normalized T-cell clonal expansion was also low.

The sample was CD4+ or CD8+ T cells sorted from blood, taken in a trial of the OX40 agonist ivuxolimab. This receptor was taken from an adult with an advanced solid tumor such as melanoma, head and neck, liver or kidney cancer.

CDR3 residues: CASSSQGSPSYEQYF. CDR3 DNA: TGCGCCAGCAGCTCTCAGGGTTCCCCTTCCTACGAGCAGTACTTC. J is TRBJ2-7 and V is TRBV5-1; weak D call: TRBD1 (5 bases). CDR1 is SGHRS, CDR2 YFSETQ, per germline. This CDR3 is built from 15 residues. The germline V and J ends were trimmed by 3 bases and 1 base, with 14 bases remaining between them.